The subject of this entry is one T cell receptor (beta chain). The antigen it binds to is not known. Base qualities are not provided; no much larger clone lies one nucleotide away. The time point label here, explained by the study, means: baseline before first vaccination. Vaccinee samples were obtained from the UK trials COV001 and COV002, which included a single-blind randomized controlled phase 2/3 trial of AZD1222 (ChAdOx1 nCoV-19) in healthy adults. For TCRbeta chain sequencing, PBMC samples from trial participants were taken at day 0 and at day 28 after the second dose. This entry is derived from a study of T cell responses to AZD1222 COVID-19 vaccine (dated by TCRdb to the early 2020s). About the study as a whole: AZD1222 recipients given second doses at about 4 weeks or at about 12 weeks were pooled, since spike-specific TCR depth and breadth were not found to differ between the two schedules. A total of just over 230 trial participants underwent TCR sequencing, of whom 200 to 220 had received two doses of AZD1222 and about 25 had received two doses of the MenACWY control vaccine. Trial participants were enrolled by age into subgroups of 18-55, 56-69 and 70-plus years, and around 150, 28 and 57 TCR-sequenced participants, respectively, were included in these subgroups.

The CDR3 regions of human TCRbeta chains were analyzed by immunosequencing. From the authors' description of their analysis: TCRs in the repertoires were matched against a reference library of SARS-CoV-2-specific TCRs that had been generated with the MIRA antigen-specificity platform. Breadth meant the fraction of unique TCRs that were SARS-CoV-2-associated, whereas depth meant the fraction of total T cells that were SARS-CoV-2-associated. Each spike-specific TCR was assigned to its reactive spike region and to a CD4 or CD8 class using the MIRA data. Log10-transformed breadth and depth values were compared by one-way ANOVA with Sidak's multiple comparisons tests. TCRdb holds this immuneACCESS table with in-frame rearrangements only. Some clones are missing; in checked studies, unresolved V genes explain under half, and the rest has no known cause. V, J and clone size are taken as reported in that table, and D and trimming were inferred from the DNA itself. The sample contains roughly 83,000 clones, about 82% of them found a single time. Of the sample, 8.7% is held by the ten largest clones.

What the study reported, not specific to this receptor: Reportedly, close to half of the unique spike-specific TCRs recognized epitopes lying outside the regions that are mutated in the B.1.351 and B.1.1.7 variants. Conclusions about previously exposed vaccinees were limited because only 5 or 6 AZD1222 recipients were SARS-CoV-2 seropositive at baseline. Participants were mostly white British and included more females than males, and it was suggested by the authors that clonal diversity may have been underestimated. The 56-69-year group was small, and its depth increase did not reach significance, likely because of low power. CD4 TCRs associated with the vaccine covered the entire spike protein, and the dominant responses were in regions 160-218 and 743-854. After two AZD1222 doses, both the breadth and the depth of spike-specific TCRs were significantly higher than at day 0 and than in MenACWY recipients. Because no day 14 peak-response samples were available, repertoires were characterized only after the peak T cell response.

Relative to germline, V is 4 bases shorter and J is 0 bases shorter, with 15 bases between their ends. In the germline V gene, CDR1 corresponds to SQVTM and CDR2 to ANQGSEA. The CDR3, cysteine through phenylalanine, is 15 amino acids long. CDR3 DNA is the only sequence kept; it has 45 bases, read in frame from the first base. This receptor was identified in an adult in good health. Sequences were derived from peripheral blood, sampled on day 0 of AZD1222 vaccination. The chain joins TRBV29-1 to TRBJ1-2, with the D segment identity uncertain. This receptor carries the CDR3 CSVGLGLTPNYGYTF. The nucleotides read TGCAGCGTTGGGCTTGGCCTAACTCCTAACTATGGCTACACCTTC.